The 15 T cell receptor beta chains below were found in one sample sequenced in a study of blood T cell repertoires in COVID-19. TCRdb's copy holds only in-frame clones and misses some; the assay was immunoSEQ multiplex PCR. The table lists 150,000 to 200,000 clones, around 84% of them singletons. The sequencing input was PBMCs or T cells enriched from blood (not recorded which). These receptors were taken from a woman aged 50 to 60 who had recovered from COVID-19.

The CDR3 reads CASSPGGREKLFF. In DNA form, the CDR3 reads TGTGCCAGCAGCCCAGGGGGAAGGGAAAAACTGTTTTTT. The J gene is TRBJ1-4, the V gene TRBV28; 7 nucleotides align to TRBD1. Germline V gives CDR1 MDHEN, CDR2 SYDVKM. This CDR3 is 13 amino acids long. V lost 6 bases to trimming and J lost 8 bases; unmatched junction nucleotides: 6. The variable domain in full, completed from reference TRBV28 and TRBJ1-4, reads DVKVTQSSRYLVKRTGEKVFLECVQDMDHENMFWYRQDPGLGLRLIYFSYDVKMKEKGDIPEGYSVSREKKERFSLILESASTNQTSMYLCASSPGGREKLFFGSGTQLSVL.

This chain connects TRBV2 to TRBJ2-7, with 8 bases fitting TRBD1. The CDR3 covers 11 residues. Trimming took 10 bases from V and 3 from J; bases not matched to a gene: 2. Germline CDR1 SNHLY, CDR2 FYNNEI. The CDR3 protein is CATGTGYEQYF. The CDR3 DNA is TGTGCCACCGGGACAGGCTACGAGCAGTACTTC.

The chain has TRBV5-8 and TRBJ2-1; D is possibly TRBD1 (6 bases). V was cut by 2 bases and J by 5 bases, with 14 bases left in between. The CDR3 extends over 15 amino acids. The germline V gene has CDR1 SGHTS and CDR2 YDEGEE. The chain's CDR3 is CASSFTGLTNNEQFF. CDR3 nucleotide sequence: TGTGCCAGCAGCTTCACAGGGCTTACTAACAATGAGCAGTTCTTC.

The rearrangement uses TRBV15 and TRBJ2-3; 14 bases line up with TRBD2. Trimming cost V 0 bases and J 6 bases; bases outside gene matches: 5. This CDR3 comprises 17 residues. Germline V lookup: CDR1 LNHNV, CDR2 YYDKDF (reference sequence). CDR3 loop: CATSRDHGLAGGDTQYF. Written as DNA, the CDR3 is TGTGCCACCAGCAGAGATCACGGACTAGCGGGGGGTGATACGCAGTATTTT.

This clone showed up just a few times. This chain joins TRBV19 and TRBJ1-5; D gene unclear. V was cut by 5 bases and J by 6 bases, with 11 bases left in between. Germline lookup yields CDR1 LNHDA and CDR2 SQIVND (reference sequence). This CDR3 comprises 13 residues. CDR3 residues: CASSAGFGQPQHF. As DNA, the CDR3 is TGTGCCAGTAGTGCAGGATTTGGTCAGCCCCAGCATTTT.

Only one count was recorded for this clone. This CDR3 reads CASSYLGTGNQPQHF. As DNA, the CDR3 is TGTGCCAGCAGCTACTTAGGTACAGGGAATCAGCCCCAGCATTTT. The rearrangement joins TRBV5-6 to TRBJ1-5; tentatively, D is TRBD1 (6 bases). The germline V gene has CDR1 SGHDT and CDR2 YYEEEE. The length of the CDR3 is 15 residues. Trimming shortened V by 3 bases and J by 4 bases, and 14 bases separated the two germline ends.

This chain uses TRBV5-4 with TRBJ2-3; TRBD2 aligns across 8 bases. V lost 2 bases, J lost 4 bases, and 6 bases stayed unmatched. Germline V gives CDR1 SGHNT, CDR2 YYREEE (reference sequence). The CDR3 consists of 15 residues. CDR3 region: CASSFGTSIPDTQYF. CDR3 coding DNA: TGTGCCAGCAGCTTCGGGACTAGTATTCCAGATACGCAGTATTTT.

The chain is built from TRBV20-1 and TRBJ1-3; no clear D. CDR1 DFQATT and CDR2 SNEGSKA come from the germline V gene (reference sequence). The CDR3 length is 12 residues. V was trimmed by 3 bases and J by 2 bases, leaving 5 bases between them. CDR3 coding DNA: TGCAGTGCTAGTTCAGCTGGAAACACCATATATTTT. Its protein is CSASSAGNTIYF.

This rearrangement joins TRBV2 to TRBJ1-1; tentatively, D is TRBD1 (6 bases). Trimming shortened V by 6 bases and J by 5 bases, and 16 bases separated the two germline ends. Germline V gene data show CDR1 as SNHLY and CDR2 as FYNNEI. CDR3 length equals 14 residues. The CDR3 bases are TGTGCCAGCAGAAAGGAACAGGGAATTACTGAAGCTTTCTTT. Its translation is CASRKEQGITEAFF.

This clone was recorded a few times. This chain joins TRBV5-5 and TRBJ1-3; D is ambiguous. Between the trimmed V and J ends, which lost 4 bases and 0 bases, there was a span of 5 bases. CDR1 is SGHKS, CDR2 YYEKEE, per germline (reference sequence). The CDR3 is 13 residues long. The CDR3 protein is CASSRSSGNTIYF. The CDR3 DNA sequence: TGTGCCAGCAGCAGGAGCTCTGGAAACACCATATATTTT.

V and J are TRBV7-9 and TRBJ2-2; 10 bases are shared with TRBD1. Unmatched junction bases numbered 10, after V lost 0 bases and J lost 6 bases. Germline V gene sequence: CDR1 SEHNR, CDR2 FQNEAQ (reference sequence). This CDR3 contains 18 residues. CDR3 nucleotide sequence: TGTGCCAGCAGCTTAGCCCCGGGACAGGGGAGTAATCCCGGGGAGCTGTTTTTT. This codes for CASSLAPGQGSNPGELFF.

This rearrangement joins TRBV4-1 to TRBJ2-1, with D possibly TRBD2 on 5 matching bases. The V end lost 0 bases, the J end lost 6 bases, and 12 bases lay between the germline ends. This CDR3 spans 15 amino acids. Germline values: CDR1 MGHRA, CDR2 YSYEKL. In nucleotides, the CDR3 is TGCGCCAGCAGCCAAGACCTAGAACTAGTCAATGAGCAGTTCTTC. It yields the protein CASSQDLELVNEQFF.

The CDR3 region is CAIRGALNTEAFF. The CDR3 DNA follows: TGTGCCATCAGAGGGGCGCTGAACACTGAAGCTTTCTTT. The gene calls are TRBV10-3 and TRBJ1-1; tentatively, D is TRBD1 (5 bases). The CDR3 is made up of 13 amino acids. Germline loops: CDR1 ENHRY, CDR2 SYGVKD. Trimming stripped 6 bases from V and 0 bases from J, with 8 bases between.

The chain recombines TRBV2 with TRBJ2-7, with D possibly TRBD2 on 6 matching bases. This CDR3 contains 12 residues. CDR1 and CDR2 from the germline V gene are SNHLY and FYNNEI. V was trimmed by 4 bases and J by 6 bases, leaving 10 bases between them. As DNA, the CDR3 is TGTGCCAGCAGTGCACTAGCTGTCGAGCAGTACTTC. This codes for CASSALAVEQYF.

The chain employs TRBV29-1 and TRBJ2-7; D perhaps matches TRBD2 (5 bases). The CDR3 is made up of 11 amino acids. Germline values: CDR1 SQVTM, CDR2 ANQGSEA. V lost 2 bases to trimming and J lost 4 bases, with 6 bases between them. In DNA, the CDR3 is TGCAGCGTTGAATCGGGGTACGAGCAGTACTTC. Translated: CSVESGYEQYF.